One sample yielded the 2 T cell receptor beta chains listed below, sequenced in a study of blood T cell repertoires in COVID-19 (dated by TCRdb to about 2020). The library was produced with the immunoSEQ multiplex PCR assay. Here the immuneACCESS table is served through TCRdb, limited to in-frame sequences with V and J called. Missing clones are a known gap in these copies; in checked studies unresolved V genes cover under half, and the rest lacks a known reason. This sample gives hundreds of thousands of clones in total; 87% of them show up just once. The ten largest clones capture about 6% of the sample. The sequenced sample consisted of PBMCs or T cells enriched from blood (not recorded which). These receptors were taken from a woman aged 30 to 39 with acute COVID-19.

J is TRBJ1-1 and V is TRBV28; D gene uncertain. CDR3 size: 12 residues. Germline CDR1 MDHEN, CDR2 SYDVKM. V was trimmed by 8 bases and J by 6 bases, leaving 13 bases between them. The CDR3 bases are TGTGCCAGCGCGAGTTACAGCCCTGAAGCTTTCTTT. Its protein is CASASYSPEAFF.

This clone was observed once. The rearrangement links TRBV4-2 to TRBJ2-1; TRBD2 agrees at 14 bases. Germline CDR1 and CDR2: LGHNA and YNFKEQ. With V trimmed by 3 bases and J by 10 bases, 5 bases remained unmatched. This CDR3 contains 15 residues. The CDR3 reads CASSQARTSGREQFF. The DNA of the CDR3 is TGTGCCAGCAGCCAGGCGCGGACTAGCGGGAGGGAGCAGTTCTTC.